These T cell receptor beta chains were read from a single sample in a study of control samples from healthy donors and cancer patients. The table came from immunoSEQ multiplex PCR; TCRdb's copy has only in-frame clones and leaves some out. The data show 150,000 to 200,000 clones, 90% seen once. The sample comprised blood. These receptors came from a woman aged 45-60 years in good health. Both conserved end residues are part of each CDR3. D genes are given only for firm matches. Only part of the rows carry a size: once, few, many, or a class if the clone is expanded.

DNA: TGTGCCAGCAGTTCCTCGGGACAGGGATATAATTCACCCCTCCACTTT
CDR3: CASSSSGQGYNSPLHF
V: TRBV6-2/TRBV6-3
size: .
D: TRBD1
J: TRBJ1-6
length: 16

DNA: TGTGCCAGCGGGACAGGGGACTTAGCCGGGGAGCTGTTTTTT
CDR3: CASGTGDLAGELFF
V: TRBV19
size: .
D: TRBD1
J: TRBJ2-2
length: 14

DNA: TGTGCCAGCAGCTTAGGACTAGCGGCTTACGAGCAGTACTTC
CDR3: CASSLGLAAYEQYF
V: TRBV7-2
size: .
D: TRBD2
J: TRBJ2-7
length: 14

DNA: TGTGCCAGCAGCTCTTCGGACCTAGCAGCTTTCTTT
CDR3: CASSSSDLAAFF
V: TRBV7-9
size: .
D: .
J: TRBJ1-1
length: 12

DNA: TGCAGTGCTAGTCTAGCTAGCTCCTACAATGAGCAGTTCTTC
CDR3: CSASLASSYNEQFF
V: TRBV20-1
size: .
D: .
J: TRBJ2-1
length: 14

DNA: TGCGCCAGCAGTCAACGACCCGACTACGAGCAGTACTTC
CDR3: CASSQRPDYEQYF
V: TRBV5-1
size: .
D: .
J: TRBJ2-7
length: 13

DNA: TGTGCCACCAGCAGAGAGCAGGTCCACGAGCAGTACTTC
CDR3: CATSREQVHEQYF
V: TRBV15
size: .
D: .
J: TRBJ2-7
length: 13

DNA: TGCAGCGTTGAGTATAGGCCCGCTGAGCCCCAGCATTTT
CDR3: CSVEYRPAEPQHF
V: TRBV29-1
size: .
D: .
J: TRBJ1-5
length: 13

DNA: TGTGCCAGTAGTCACCAGGGGGATAATTCACCCCTCCACTTT
CDR3: CASSHQGDNSPLHF
V: TRBV19
size: .
D: TRBD1
J: TRBJ1-6
length: 14

DNA: TGTGCCTGGATTTCCGAGGGGAGAAACTATGGCTACACCTTC
CDR3: CAWISEGRNYGYTF
V: TRBV30
size: .
D: .
J: TRBJ1-2
length: 14

DNA: TGTGCCAGTAGTATTTCCTGGACAGCCCATAGCAATCAGCCCCAGCATTTT
CDR3: CASSISWTAHSNQPQHF
V: TRBV19
size: .
D: .
J: TRBJ1-5
length: 17

DNA: TGCGCCAGCAGCCCCCAGGGACAGTCGTCCCTAAGTGAGCAGTTCTTC
CDR3: CASSPQGQSSLSEQFF
V: TRBV5-1
size: .
D: TRBD1
J: TRBJ2-1
length: 16

DNA: TGTGCCTGGACCGGACTGAGTGATGAAAAACTGTTTTTT
CDR3: CAWTGLSDEKLFF
V: TRBV30
size: .
D: .
J: TRBJ1-4
length: 13

DNA: TGCGCCAGCAGCCAGGAAGGGACTAGAGTCTTCCAGTACTTC
CDR3: CASSQEGTRVFQYF
V: TRBV4-1
size: .
D: TRBD2
J: TRBJ2-4
length: 14

DNA: TGTGCCAGCAGTTTATCGGGCTGGGGGGGGTCCTACAATGAGCAGTTCTTC
CDR3: CASSLSGWGGSYNEQFF
V: TRBV27
size: .
D: TRBD2
J: TRBJ2-1
length: 17

DNA: TGTGCCAGCAGTTTATACCCAACGAGCGGCTACACCTTC
CDR3: CASSLYPTSGYTF
V: TRBV28
size: .
D: .
J: TRBJ1-2
length: 13

DNA: TGTGCCAGCAGCCGGACCGGGACTTCCCCCTACGAGCAGTACTTC
CDR3: CASSRTGTSPYEQYF
V: TRBV7-2
size: .
D: .
J: TRBJ2-7
length: 15

DNA: TGCAGCGTTGGGTCAGGGTCTGGAAACACCATATATTTT
CDR3: CSVGSGSGNTIYF
V: TRBV29-1
size: .
D: .
J: TRBJ1-3
length: 13

DNA: TGTGCCAGCAGTTTATTAGCCCAGAGGGTCAGCAATCAGCCCCAGCATTTT
CDR3: CASSLLAQRVSNQPQHF
V: TRBV28
size: .
D: .
J: TRBJ1-5
length: 17

DNA: TGTGCCGGCGGGACTACGGGCACAGATACGCAGTATTTT
CDR3: CAGGTTGTDTQYF
V: TRBV2
size: .
D: TRBD2
J: TRBJ2-3
length: 13

DNA: TGTGCCAGCAGCCCCGGACAGGGACCCCAGGGCTACACCTTC
CDR3: CASSPGQGPQGYTF
V: TRBV28
size: .
D: TRBD1
J: TRBJ1-2
length: 14

DNA: TGCGCCAGCAGCCACGGGGACAGGCTAGCCAAAAACATTCAGTACTTC
CDR3: CASSHGDRLAKNIQYF
V: TRBV4-3
size: few
D: TRBD1
J: TRBJ2-4
length: 16

DNA: TGTGCCAGCAGCGTAGTCCCGGAAGTGAACACTGAAGCTTTCTTT
CDR3: CASSVVPEVNTEAFF
V: TRBV9
size: .
D: .
J: TRBJ1-1
length: 15

DNA: TGTGCCAGCAGTTCTGCAGGGTTTCCTGAAGCTTTCTTT
CDR3: CASSSAGFPEAFF
V: TRBV28
size: .
D: .
J: TRBJ1-1
length: 13

DNA: TGTGCCAGCAAAAGAGGGGCTTACAATGAGCAGTTCTTC
CDR3: CASKRGAYNEQFF
V: TRBV27
size: .
D: .
J: TRBJ2-1
length: 13

DNA: TGTGCCAGCAGCTTATTGGCAGGGTTCAATGAGCAGTTCTTC
CDR3: CASSLLAGFNEQFF
V: TRBV7-2
size: .
D: .
J: TRBJ2-1
length: 14

DNA: TGTGCCAGCAGTTGGACCGGGACAGGAGCAATCTTT
CDR3: CASSWTGTGAIF
V: TRBV6-2/TRBV6-3
size: .
D: TRBD1
J: TRBJ1-1
length: 12

DNA: TGTGCCAGTAGTAGGGGACTACGATTCAATGAGCAGTTCTTC
CDR3: CASSRGLRFNEQFF
V: TRBV19
size: .
D: TRBD2
J: TRBJ2-1
length: 14

DNA: TGTGCCAGCAGCTTAGGAGGCAATCAGCTCCAGCATTTT
CDR3: CASSLGGNQLQHF
V: TRBV13
size: .
D: .
J: TRBJ1-5
length: 13

DNA: TGTGCCACCAGTGGATGGGACAAGGAGGGAGAGACCCAGTACTTC
CDR3: CATSGWDKEGETQYF
V: TRBV24-1
size: .
D: .
J: TRBJ2-5
length: 15

DNA: TGTGCCAGCAGCCAGAGGCCCGGGAGCTCCTACGAGCAGTACTTC
CDR3: CASSQRPGSSYEQYF
V: TRBV3-1/TRBV3-2
size: .
D: .
J: TRBJ2-7
length: 15

DNA: TGCAGCGCTGGAGGAGGGCATAATTCACCCCTCCACTTT
CDR3: CSAGGGHNSPLHF
V: TRBV29-1
size: .
D: .
J: TRBJ1-6
length: 13

DNA: TGCGCCAGCAGCTTGGCCCCGGCCATCGGGGACACTGAAGCTTTCTTT
CDR3: CASSLAPAIGDTEAFF
V: TRBV5-1
size: .
D: .
J: TRBJ1-1
length: 16

DNA: TGTGCCAGCAGTTACTCCTCTGGCGCGGGGGGACGACGATCCTACGAGCAGTACTTC
CDR3: CASSYSSGAGGRRSYEQYF
V: TRBV6-2/TRBV6-3
size: .
D: TRBD2
J: TRBJ2-7
length: 19

DNA: TGTGCCACCAGCAAGGGGCAGGGCAATCAGCCCCAGCATTTT
CDR3: CATSKGQGNQPQHF
V: TRBV15
size: .
D: .
J: TRBJ1-5
length: 14

DNA: TGTGCCAGCAGCTTAGCGGGTAATGGTAATTCACCCCTCCACTTT
CDR3: CASSLAGNGNSPLHF
V: TRBV7-9
size: few
D: .
J: TRBJ1-6
length: 15

DNA: TGTGCCAGCAGTTTCGGATTAAGGATCGTGCAGACCGGGGAGCTGTTTTTT
CDR3: CASSFGLRIVQTGELFF
V: TRBV28
size: .
D: .
J: TRBJ2-2
length: 17

DNA: TGTGCCAGCAGTAGCAGGGGGCGTGGGGGGAACACTGAAGCTTTCTTT
CDR3: CASSSRGRGGNTEAFF
V: TRBV5-4
size: once
D: TRBD1
J: TRBJ1-1
length: 16

DNA: TGTGCCAGCAGCTTGGTACCAGGGATTGGGAACACTGAAGCTTTCTTT
CDR3: CASSLVPGIGNTEAFF
V: TRBV5-4
size: .
D: .
J: TRBJ1-1
length: 16

DNA: TGTGCCAGCAGCCTGAGGACAGGGTTTACACAGCCCCAGCATTTT
CDR3: CASSLRTGFTQPQHF
V: TRBV28
size: once
D: TRBD1
J: TRBJ1-5
length: 15

DNA: TGTGCCAGCAGTCTTAATGGGGACAGGGGTTCGTCCCAGCATTTT
CDR3: CASSLNGDRGSSQHF
V: TRBV28
size: once
D: TRBD1
J: TRBJ1-5
length: 15

DNA: TGCGCCAGCAGCGGACTAGACGGGAGGGATGAGCAGTTCTTC
CDR3: CASSGLDGRDEQFF
V: TRBV5-1
size: .
D: TRBD2
J: TRBJ2-1
length: 14

DNA: TGTGCCAGCAGTGAAGGGGTTAGGGCGGTGAACACTGAAGCTTTCTTT
CDR3: CASSEGVRAVNTEAFF
V: TRBV25-1
size: .
D: .
J: TRBJ1-1
length: 16

DNA: TGCAGCGTTGAAGGGCGATACAATGAGCAGTTCTTC
CDR3: CSVEGRYNEQFF
V: TRBV29-1
size: .
D: .
J: TRBJ2-1
length: 12

DNA: TGTGCCATCAGTGAGTTGGGGGGACGGGTGGGCACTGAAGCTTTCTTT
CDR3: CAISELGGRVGTEAFF
V: TRBV10-3
size: .
D: .
J: TRBJ1-1
length: 16

DNA: TGTGCCAGCAGTTTACCTGGGTTGGACACTGAAGCTTTCTTT
CDR3: CASSLPGLDTEAFF
V: TRBV28
size: .
D: .
J: TRBJ1-1
length: 14

DNA: TGCAGCGTTCTACAGGGGCGATATGGCTACACCTTC
CDR3: CSVLQGRYGYTF
V: TRBV29-1
size: .
D: TRBD1
J: TRBJ1-2
length: 12

DNA: TGTGCCAGCAGCTTAGAAGGGGGACTAGCGGCGAACACCGGGGAGCTGTTTTTT
CDR3: CASSLEGGLAANTGELFF
V: TRBV11-2
size: .
D: TRBD2
J: TRBJ2-2
length: 18

DNA: TGTGCCAGCAGTGTACCCCTGAATGAGCAGTTCTTC
CDR3: CASSVPLNEQFF
V: TRBV6-2/TRBV6-3
size: .
D: .
J: TRBJ2-1
length: 12

DNA: TGTGCCAGCATTCCTGGTAGCGGGAGGGCAAGGAATGAGCAGTTCTTC
CDR3: CASIPGSGRARNEQFF
V: TRBV27
size: .
D: TRBD2
J: TRBJ2-1
length: 16

DNA: TGTGCCAGCAGTTTATTCAGGGGGGACACTGAAGCTTTCTTT
CDR3: CASSLFRGDTEAFF
V: TRBV27
size: .
D: TRBD1
J: TRBJ1-1
length: 14

DNA: TGCGCCAGCAGCCAAACCGATACCTATAATTCACCCCTCCACTTT
CDR3: CASSQTDTYNSPLHF
V: TRBV4-3
size: few
D: .
J: TRBJ1-6
length: 15

DNA: TGTGCCAGCAGCCAAGAACGGGTTTTGAACACTGAAGCTTTCTTT
CDR3: CASSQERVLNTEAFF
V: TRBV3-1/TRBV3-2
size: .
D: .
J: TRBJ1-1
length: 15

DNA: TGTGCCAGCAGCTTAGGGAGCACTGAAGCTTTCTTT
CDR3: CASSLGSTEAFF
V: TRBV7-9
size: .
D: .
J: TRBJ1-1
length: 12

DNA: TGTGCCAGCAGCTTCGACGGACGAGCAAATGGCTACACCTTC
CDR3: CASSFDGRANGYTF
V: TRBV7-9
size: .
D: .
J: TRBJ1-2
length: 14

DNA: TGTGCCTGGAGGCTCGGACTAGCGGGGGAAAGGGAGTTCTTC
CDR3: CAWRLGLAGEREFF
V: TRBV30
size: .
D: TRBD2
J: TRBJ2-1
length: 14

DNA: TGTGCCAGCAGCCGAGGAGGGGGCTTCGAGACCCAGTACTTC
CDR3: CASSRGGGFETQYF
V: TRBV9
size: .
D: .
J: TRBJ2-5
length: 14

DNA: TGTGCCAGCAGCCAAGATCGCCTCCTCACCGCTGAAGCTTTCTTT
CDR3: CASSQDRLLTAEAFF
V: TRBV3-1/TRBV3-2
size: .
D: .
J: TRBJ1-1
length: 15

DNA: TGTGCCATCAGTTCCGACAAGGGGAATGAGCAGTTCTTC
CDR3: CAISSDKGNEQFF
V: TRBV10-3
size: .
D: .
J: TRBJ2-1
length: 13